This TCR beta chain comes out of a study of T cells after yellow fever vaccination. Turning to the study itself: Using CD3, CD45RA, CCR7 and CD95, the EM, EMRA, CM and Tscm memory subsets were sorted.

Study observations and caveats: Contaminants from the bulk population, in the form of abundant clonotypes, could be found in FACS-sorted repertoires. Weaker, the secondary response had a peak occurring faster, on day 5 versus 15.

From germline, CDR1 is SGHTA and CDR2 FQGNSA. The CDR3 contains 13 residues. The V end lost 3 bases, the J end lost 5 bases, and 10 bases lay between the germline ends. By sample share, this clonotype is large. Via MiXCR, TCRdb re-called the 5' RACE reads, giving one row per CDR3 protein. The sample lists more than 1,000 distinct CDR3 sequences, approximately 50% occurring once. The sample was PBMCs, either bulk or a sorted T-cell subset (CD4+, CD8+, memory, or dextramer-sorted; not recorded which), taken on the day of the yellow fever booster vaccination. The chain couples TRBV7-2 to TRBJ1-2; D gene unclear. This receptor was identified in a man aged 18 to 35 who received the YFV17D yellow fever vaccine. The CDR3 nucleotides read TGTGCCAGCAGCTTGGGCCTAGGATATGGCTACACCTTC. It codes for CASSLGLGYGYTF. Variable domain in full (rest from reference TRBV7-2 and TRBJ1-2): GAGVSQSPSNKVTEKGKDVELRCDPISGHTALYWYRQSLGQGLEFLIYFQGNSAPDKSGLPSDRFSAERTGGSVSTLTIQRTQQEDSAVYLCASSLGLGYGYTFGSGTRLTVV.